A selection of T cell receptor beta chains follows, all from one sample in a study of T cells after yellow fever vaccination. TCRdb independently ran MiXCR on the 5' RACE reads; one entry per CDR3 protein. The table records 450,000 to 600,000 distinct CDR3 sequences, roughly a sixth of them present only once. This material consisted of PBMCs, taken 4 to 5 days after the first yellow fever vaccination. Source of these receptors: a man younger than 35 who received the YFV17D yellow fever vaccine. The CDR3 runs from the conserved cysteine through the conserved F or W. The D gene is left open where the match is weak. A row's size may be missing; if present it is once, few, many or a size class.

D,V,size,J,length,DNA,CDR3
.,TRBV20-1,.,TRBJ2-2,13,TGCAGTGCTATAGACAGCTTAACCGGGGAGCTGTTTTTT,CSAIDSLTGELFF
.,TRBV9,.,TRBJ1-1,16,TGTGCCAGCAGCGTAAACCCCGGACGTTCGAACACTGAAGCTTTCTTT,CASSVNPGRSNTEAFF
.,TRBV5-1,.,TRBJ1-3,14,TGCGTCAGCAGCTTGCAAGGGGTTGGAAACACCATATATTTT,CVSSLQGVGNTIYF
.,TRBV7-8,.,TRBJ2-3,14,TGTGCCAGCACTTACCGAGAAAGCACAGATACGCAGTATTTT,CASTYRESTDTQYF
.,TRBV29-1,few,TRBJ1-1,12,TGCAGCGTTTTGGGGGAGGGGGCTGAAGCTTTCTTT,CSVLGEGAEAFF
.,TRBV7-2,many,TRBJ2-3,12,TGTGCCAGCAGCTCCCTGGGAGATACGCAGTATTTT,CASSSLGDTQYF
.,TRBV18,few,TRBJ2-5,14,TGTGCCAGCTCCCCTATTGAAGGGGAAGAGACCCAGTACTTC,CASSPIEGEETQYF
TRBD2,TRBV18,.,TRBJ2-7,15,TGTGCCAGCTCACCGGCGGGGGGACGGGACTACGAGCAGTACTTC,CASSPAGGRDYEQYF
.,TRBV29-1,few,TRBJ2-2,15,TGCAGCGTCCGAAATGGACAGAAACTCACCGGGGAGCTGTTTTTT,CSVRNGQKLTGELFF
.,TRBV3-1,few,TRBJ2-1,13,TGTGCCAGCAGCCAAGTGAAGTCCGGGGAGCAGTTCTTC,CASSQVKSGEQFF
TRBD1,TRBV5-1,many,TRBJ1-6,16,TGCGCCAGCAGCATCGGACAGGGCACCAATAATTCACCCCTCCACTTT,CASSIGQGTNNSPLHF
TRBD1,TRBV12-3/TRBV12-4,.,TRBJ2-2,14,TGTGCCAGCCTCCGGACAGGGGGCACCGGGGAGCTGTTTTTT,CASLRTGGTGELFF
.,TRBV4-1,few,TRBJ2-1,16,TGCGCCAGCAGCCAAGGGCACGGACCAAGGGCCAATGAGCAGTTCTTC,CASSQGHGPRANEQFF
.,TRBV29-1,.,TRBJ2-5,16,TGCAGCGTTGAAATATTGGGGAGCGGACCTAAGGAGACCCAGTACTTC,CSVEILGSGPKETQYF
.,TRBV5-1,.,TRBJ1-2,15,TGCGCCAGCAGCAGGGGGACATTGCCTTTCTATGGCTACACCTTC,CASSRGTLPFYGYTF
.,TRBV6-2/TRBV6-3,few,TRBJ1-2,14,TGTGCCAGCAGTCGAACGGCAGGGACCTATGGCTACACCTTC,CASSRTAGTYGYTF
.,TRBV20-1,.,TRBJ1-1,13,TGCAGTGCTAGAGAAGGCAGTAACACTGAAGCTTTCTTT,CSAREGSNTEAFF
.,TRBV5-6,few,TRBJ2-1,14,TGTGCCAGCAGCTTGTTGACCCGAACCAATGAGCAGTTCTTC,CASSLLTRTNEQFF
.,TRBV4-2,.,TRBJ1-2,16,TGTGCCAGCAGCCGTCTGGATCCCGGGAACCCGTTCGGCTACACCTTC,CASSRLDPGNPFGYTF
.,TRBV20-1,.,TRBJ2-6,14,TGCAGTGCTCCTCTCGACCCCGGGGCCAACGTCCTGACTTTC,CSAPLDPGANVLTF
TRBD1,TRBV4-3,.,TRBJ1-3,15,TGCGCCAGCAGCCAAGCAGACAGGGGAGGCGAAACCATATATTTT,CASSQADRGGETIYF